This paragraph reports one TCR beta chain. The entry originates in a study of blood T cell repertoires in COVID-19. Overall study: Material from acute and convalescent COVID-19 was sourced from the United States, Italy and Spain.

Per the original data handling: The assay estimated nucleated cells by amplifying reference gene primers. Sequencing used immunoSEQ multiplex PCR; TCRdb keeps in-frame clones, though not all of them. V and J calls and clone size are those listed in that table; D and trimming were worked out from the DNA. The sample holds approximately 150,000 clones, roughly 85% seen once. Germline CDR1 MDHEN, CDR2 SYDVKM. This CDR3 is built from 16 residues. V lost 6 bases and J lost 1, with 16 bases in between. The Seattle patients joined while their infection was active and were tracked longitudinally afterward. The source is a woman in her 50s with COVID-19, enrolled during active disease. Sequences were obtained from peripheral blood. The chain combines TRBV28 with TRBJ1-5; the D gene is possibly TRBD1 (6 bases). The CDR3: CASSPIRGLSNQPQHF. CDR3 nucleotides: TGTGCCAGCAGCCCAATCAGGGGTTTGAGCAATCAGCCCCAGCATTTT.